This T cell receptor (beta chain) emerged from a study of T cells in Graves' hyperthyroidism and ophthalmopathy. A few counts support this clonotype. RNA transcripts yielded amplified TCR beta CDR3 regions. TCR CDR3 regions were first amplified by RT-PCR with HTBI primers. TCRdb reprocessed the multiplex PCR reads via MiXCR and lists one record per CDR3 protein. This table holds fewer than 550,000 distinct CDR3 sequences, around a sixth found once. Trimming took off 0 bases at V and 1 base at J, with 21 bases between the two ends. Looked up from germline, CDR1 is DFQATT and CDR2 is SNEGSKA (reference sequence). The CDR3 spans 18 residues.

The chain uses TRBV20-1 and TRBJ1-2; perhaps TRBD1 as D (6 bases). The material sequenced was blood. This sequence originates from a woman in her late teens or twenties with Graves' hyperthyroidism. CDR3: CSARDLEGVGGSNYGYTF. CDR3 DNA: TGCAGTGCTAGAGATCTGGAGGGGGTAGGGGGAAGTAACTATGGCTACACCTTC.